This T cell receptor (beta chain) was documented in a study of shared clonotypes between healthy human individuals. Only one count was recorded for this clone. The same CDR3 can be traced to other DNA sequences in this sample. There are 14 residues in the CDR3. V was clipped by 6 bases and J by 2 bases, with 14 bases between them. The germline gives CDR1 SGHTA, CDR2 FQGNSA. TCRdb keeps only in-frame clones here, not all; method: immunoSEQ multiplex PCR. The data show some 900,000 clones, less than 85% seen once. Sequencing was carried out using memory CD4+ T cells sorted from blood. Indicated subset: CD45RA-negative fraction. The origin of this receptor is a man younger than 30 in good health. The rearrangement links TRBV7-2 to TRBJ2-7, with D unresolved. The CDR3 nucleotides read TGTGCCAGCAGTCCTGACCCAGGTCCCTACGAGCAGTACTTC. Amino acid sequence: CASSPDPGPYEQYF.